Listed below are T cell receptor beta chains from one sample, sequenced in a study of early T cells in non-severe SARS-CoV-2 infection. TCRdb re-analysed the 5' RACE reads in MiXCR, keeping a single row per CDR3 protein. The sample holds fewer than 40,000 distinct CDR3 sequences, roughly 7% seen once. Sequences were obtained from whole blood. The receptors here all came from an adult who was a healthcare worker with PCR-confirmed SARS-CoV-2 infection or an uninfected control (not recorded which). The CDR3 runs from the conserved cysteine through the conserved F or W. A D gene is named only where the DNA matches it firmly. Size is stated for part of the rows, as once, few or many counts, or as a class when the clone is expanded.

clone_size: many; d_call: -; v_call: TRBV28; j_call: TRBJ1-1; cdr3_nt: TGTGCCAGCAGTGGGGACACTGAAGCTTTCTTT; cdr3_aa: CASSGDTEAFF
clone_size: many; d_call: TRBD2; v_call: TRBV11-2; j_call: TRBJ2-1; cdr3_nt: TGTGCCAGCAGCTTAGACATAGCGGGAGTGGGTGAGCAGTTCTTC; cdr3_aa: CASSLDIAGVGEQFF
clone_size: medium-sized; d_call: -; v_call: TRBV27; j_call: TRBJ2-2; cdr3_nt: TGTGCCAGCAGTTTACGTTCAGCGAACACCGGGGAGCTGTTTTTT; cdr3_aa: CASSLRSANTGELFF
clone_size: many; d_call: TRBD2; v_call: TRBV5-1; j_call: TRBJ2-1; cdr3_nt: TGCGCCAGCAGCTTACTAGCGGGAAACAATGAGCAGTTCTTC; cdr3_aa: CASSLLAGNNEQFF
clone_size: few; d_call: -; v_call: TRBV5-4; j_call: TRBJ2-5; cdr3_nt: TGTGCCAGCAGCTTGGGAGGTCTAGCGTACCAAGAGACCCAGTACTTC; cdr3_aa: CASSLGGLAYQETQYF
clone_size: many; d_call: TRBD1; v_call: TRBV12-3/TRBV12-4; j_call: TRBJ1-5; cdr3_nt: TGTGCCAGCAGGTTAGGGACAGGGAACAATCAGCCCCAGCATTTT; cdr3_aa: CASRLGTGNNQPQHF
clone_size: medium-sized; d_call: TRBD1; v_call: TRBV7-2; j_call: TRBJ1-3; cdr3_nt: TGTGCCAGCAGCCACAGGGGCTCTGGAAACACCATATATTTT; cdr3_aa: CASSHRGSGNTIYF
clone_size: many; d_call: -; v_call: TRBV6-6; j_call: TRBJ2-7; cdr3_nt: TGTGCCAGCAGTTACTCTGCCAGGGGAAGGGCGGACGAGCAGTACTTC; cdr3_aa: CASSYSARGRADEQYF
clone_size: few; d_call: -; v_call: TRBV11-2; j_call: TRBJ2-5; cdr3_nt: TGTGCCAGCAGCGTAGGAGCAAGAGAGCCCCAGTACTTC; cdr3_aa: CASSVGAREPQYF
clone_size: many; d_call: -; v_call: TRBV11-2; j_call: TRBJ2-6; cdr3_nt: TGTGCCAGCAGCTTAGTGTGGGGGCCAGGGGCCAACGTCCTGACTTTC; cdr3_aa: CASSLVWGPGANVLTF
clone_size: many; d_call: -; v_call: TRBV28; j_call: TRBJ2-3; cdr3_nt: TGTGCCAGCAGCCTCGCCGGAGGCTTAGGCCCAGATACGCAGTATTTT; cdr3_aa: CASSLAGGLGPDTQYF
clone_size: few; d_call: -; v_call: TRBV7-9; j_call: TRBJ1-1; cdr3_nt: TGTGCCAGCAGCTTAGCGCTTGGCGTCAGCCTCTCTTTGAACACTGAAGCTTTCTTT; cdr3_aa: CASSLALGVSLSLNTEAFF
clone_size: many; d_call: -; v_call: TRBV20-1; j_call: TRBJ2-1; cdr3_nt: TGCAGTGCTTTAGCCTTTGGCCCCGGAGACAATGAGCAGTTCTTC; cdr3_aa: CSALAFGPGDNEQFF
clone_size: many; d_call: -; v_call: TRBV7-6; j_call: TRBJ1-4; cdr3_nt: TGTGCCAGCAGCTTATACCTCCCCAGGGCGGGACCTAATGAAAAACTGTTTTTT; cdr3_aa: CASSLYLPRAGPNEKLFF
clone_size: -; d_call: -; v_call: TRBV28; j_call: TRBJ1-5; cdr3_nt: TGTGCCGGGGGGGGCGGAGATCAGCCCCAGCATTTT; cdr3_aa: CAGGGGDQPQHF
clone_size: -; d_call: -; v_call: TRBV12-3/TRBV12-4; j_call: TRBJ2-3; cdr3_nt: TGTGCCAGCAGACTCTCCTTAGCGACAGATACGCAGTATTTT; cdr3_aa: CASRLSLATDTQYF
clone_size: many; d_call: -; v_call: TRBV29-1; j_call: TRBJ2-5; cdr3_nt: TGCAGCGTTGCGGGGGGAACAGGGTCAGAGACCCAGTACTTC; cdr3_aa: CSVAGGTGSETQYF
clone_size: -; d_call: -; v_call: TRBV7-6; j_call: TRBJ2-2; cdr3_nt: TGTGCCAGCAGGGTTCAGGACGTCCACGGGGAGCTGTTTTTT; cdr3_aa: CASRVQDVHGELFF
clone_size: few; d_call: TRBD1; v_call: TRBV6-2/TRBV6-3; j_call: TRBJ2-1; cdr3_nt: TGTGCCAGCAGTAGCCGACAGGGGTCCTACAATGAGCAGTTCTTC; cdr3_aa: CASSSRQGSYNEQFF
clone_size: -; d_call: TRBD1; v_call: TRBV15; j_call: TRBJ2-7; cdr3_nt: TGTGCCACCAGCAGAGCCGCCGCAGGGGGTAAGGGGGAGCAGTACTTC; cdr3_aa: CATSRAAAGGKGEQYF
clone_size: few; d_call: TRBD1; v_call: TRBV20-1; j_call: TRBJ1-1; cdr3_nt: TGCAGTGCTAGAGACCCACAGGGGGGAGTTTTTACTGAAGCTTTCTTT; cdr3_aa: CSARDPQGGVFTEAFF
clone_size: many; d_call: -; v_call: TRBV29-1; j_call: TRBJ1-2; cdr3_nt: TGCAGCGTTACCCTTAGCTCATCCCTTAGCTATGGCTACACCTTC; cdr3_aa: CSVTLSSSLSYGYTF
clone_size: many; d_call: TRBD2; v_call: TRBV12-3/TRBV12-4; j_call: TRBJ2-2; cdr3_nt: TGTGCCAGCAGACGAAAACTAGCGGAGGCGCTACAGAACACCGGGGAGCTGTTTTTT; cdr3_aa: CASRRKLAEALQNTGELFF
clone_size: many; d_call: -; v_call: TRBV20-1; j_call: TRBJ1-4; cdr3_nt: TGCAGTGCTAGACAGGGGAGAAATGAAAAACTGTTTTTT; cdr3_aa: CSARQGRNEKLFF
clone_size: many; d_call: -; v_call: TRBV5-1; j_call: TRBJ2-7; cdr3_nt: TGCGCCAGCAGCTTGGGTCAGACCCAAGGGAACTTC; cdr3_aa: CASSLGQTQGNF
clone_size: many; d_call: -; v_call: TRBV6-5; j_call: TRBJ1-1; cdr3_nt: TGTGCCAGCTTTGGACGGGGCGAAGCTTTCTTT; cdr3_aa: CASFGRGEAFF
clone_size: many; d_call: TRBD2; v_call: TRBV20-1; j_call: TRBJ2-3; cdr3_nt: TGCAGTGCCCAACTAGCGGGAGATATTATCACAGATACGCAGTATTTT; cdr3_aa: CSAQLAGDIITDTQYF
clone_size: many; d_call: TRBD2; v_call: TRBV19; j_call: TRBJ2-7; cdr3_nt: TGTGCCAGTAATCGGCCGGGGGGGGAGCAGTACTTC; cdr3_aa: CASNRPGGEQYF
clone_size: many; d_call: -; v_call: TRBV28; j_call: TRBJ2-6; cdr3_nt: TGTGCCAGCAGTTTGAGACGGACCTCTGGGGCCAACGTCCTGACTTTC; cdr3_aa: CASSLRRTSGANVLTF
clone_size: many; d_call: -; v_call: TRBV2; j_call: TRBJ2-2; cdr3_nt: TGTGCCAGCAGTGACGGGGGGCCCTCTAATCTGTACACCGGGGAGCTGTTTTTT; cdr3_aa: CASSDGGPSNLYTGELFF
clone_size: many; d_call: TRBD1; v_call: TRBV7-8; j_call: TRBJ1-1; cdr3_nt: TGTGCCAGCAGCTTAGTCCGGGACAGGGTGGATGAAGCTTTCTTT; cdr3_aa: CASSLVRDRVDEAFF
clone_size: many; d_call: TRBD2; v_call: TRBV4-2; j_call: TRBJ2-1; cdr3_nt: TGTGCCAGCAGCCAAGAGGGCGGGAGGGTCTACAATGAGCAGTTCTTC; cdr3_aa: CASSQEGGRVYNEQFF
clone_size: many; d_call: TRBD2; v_call: TRBV3-1; j_call: TRBJ2-3; cdr3_nt: TGTGCCAGCAGCCGCCAACTAGCGACCACAGATACGCAGTATTTT; cdr3_aa: CASSRQLATTDTQYF
clone_size: few; d_call: -; v_call: TRBV7-3; j_call: TRBJ1-1; cdr3_nt: TGTGCCAGCAGCCTGGGACATTATACTGAAGCTTTCTTT; cdr3_aa: CASSLGHYTEAFF
clone_size: many; d_call: TRBD2; v_call: TRBV19; j_call: TRBJ2-1; cdr3_nt: TGTGCCAGTAGTAGGACCCCCGGGCGGGAGGGCCCACGCAATGAGCAGTTCTTC; cdr3_aa: CASSRTPGREGPRNEQFF
clone_size: many; d_call: -; v_call: TRBV5-1; j_call: TRBJ2-7; cdr3_nt: TGCGCCAGCAGCTCGCTGACAGGAGATTCCTACGAGCAGTACTTC; cdr3_aa: CASSSLTGDSYEQYF